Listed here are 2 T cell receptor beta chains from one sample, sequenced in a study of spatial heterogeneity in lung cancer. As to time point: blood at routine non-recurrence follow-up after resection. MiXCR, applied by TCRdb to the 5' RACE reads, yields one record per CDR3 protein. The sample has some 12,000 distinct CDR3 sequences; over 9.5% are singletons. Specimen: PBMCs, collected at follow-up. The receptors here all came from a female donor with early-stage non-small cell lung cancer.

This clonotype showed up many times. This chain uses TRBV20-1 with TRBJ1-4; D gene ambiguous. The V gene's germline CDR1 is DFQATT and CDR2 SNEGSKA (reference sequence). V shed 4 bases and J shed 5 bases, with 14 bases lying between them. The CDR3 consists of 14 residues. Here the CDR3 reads CSAKPYQGNEKLFF. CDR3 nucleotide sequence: TGCAGTGCTAAACCGTACCAAGGGAATGAAAAACTGTTTTTT.

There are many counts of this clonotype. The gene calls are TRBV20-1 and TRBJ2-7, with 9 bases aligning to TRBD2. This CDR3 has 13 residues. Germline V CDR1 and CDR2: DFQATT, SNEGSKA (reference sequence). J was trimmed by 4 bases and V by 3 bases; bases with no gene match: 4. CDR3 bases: TGCAGTGCTAGTTTGGGACTAGCTTACGAGCAGTACTTC. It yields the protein CSASLGLAYEQYF.